This entry describes one T cell receptor (beta chain). The data derive from a study of blood T cell repertoires in COVID-19. The assay was immunoSEQ multiplex PCR, and TCRdb's table has in-frame clones only and misses some. The profile shows approximately 190,000 clones, 80% of them singletons. Germline V lookup: CDR1 SGHAT, CDR2 FQNNGV. This CDR3 spans 15 amino acids. With 0 bases clipped from V and 3 bases from J, the junction kept 4 bases outside the gene matches. The TCR was taken from a man aged 55-75 years with acute or convalescent COVID-19. The rearrangement links TRBV11-2 to TRBJ2-7; the match to TRBD1 covers 8 bases. Source material: peripheral blood. The CDR3 sequence: CASSLDRGTGYEQYF. The DNA for the CDR3 is TGTGCCAGCAGCTTAGATCGGGGGACAGGCTACGAGCAGTACTTC. The full variable domain, completed using reference TRBV11-2 and TRBJ2-7, is EAGVAQSPRYKIIEKRQSVAFWCNPISGHATLYWYQQILGQGPKLLIQFQNNGVVDDSQLPKDRFSAERLKGVDSTLKIQPAKLEDSAVYLCASSLDRGTGYEQYFGPGTRLTVT.